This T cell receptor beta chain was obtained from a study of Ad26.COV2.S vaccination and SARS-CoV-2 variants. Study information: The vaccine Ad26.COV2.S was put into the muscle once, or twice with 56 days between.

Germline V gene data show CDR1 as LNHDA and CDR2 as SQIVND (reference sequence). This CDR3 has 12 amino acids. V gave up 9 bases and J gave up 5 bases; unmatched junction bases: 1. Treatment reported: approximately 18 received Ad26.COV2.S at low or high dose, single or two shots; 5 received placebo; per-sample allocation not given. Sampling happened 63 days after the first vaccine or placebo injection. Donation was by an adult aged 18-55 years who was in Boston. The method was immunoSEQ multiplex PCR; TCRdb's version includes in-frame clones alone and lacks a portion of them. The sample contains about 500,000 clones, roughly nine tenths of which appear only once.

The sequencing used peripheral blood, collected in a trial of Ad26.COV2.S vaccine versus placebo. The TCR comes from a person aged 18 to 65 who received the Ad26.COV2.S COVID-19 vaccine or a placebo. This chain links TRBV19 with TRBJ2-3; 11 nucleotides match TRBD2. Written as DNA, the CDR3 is TGTGCCAGCGGACTAGCGGGAGATACGCAGTATTTT. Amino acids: CASGLAGDTQYF.